One sample yielded the 17 T cell receptor beta chains listed below, sequenced in a study of CD8+ T cells in alopecia areata (dated by TCRdb to the late 2010s). The time point label of this sample denotes: less than five weeks on oral tofacitinib. The treatment or condition tag for this specimen amounts to: oral pan-JAK inhibitor, 5-10 mg twice daily. The library was produced with the immunoSEQ multiplex PCR assay. For TCR sequencing, RNA was extracted from every sample and reverse transcribed into cDNA to serve as template. Entries here come from immuneACCESS through TCRdb and include only in-frame sequences with V and J called. Some clones fail to appear in such tables; in the studies checked, an unresolved V gene covers under half of the shortfall, and the cause of the remainder is unknown. This sample is represented by over 85,000 clones; under 70% of them were singletons. Jointly, the top ten make up less than 20% of the sample.

The sample consisted of CD8+ T cells sorted from blood, taken at week 4, from a patient treated with tofacitinib. The receptors originated from a human donor with alopecia areata.

The genes are TRBV29-1 and TRBJ2-1; D is tentatively TRBD1 or TRBD2 (6 bases each). V lost 0 bases, J lost 4 bases, and 19 bases lay in between. CDR3 length: 17 residues. Germline V gives CDR1 SQVTM, CDR2 ANQGSEA. The CDR3 DNA is TGCAGCGTTGAAGAAGGTTTGGACGGGGGCCTTTACAATGAGCAGTTCTTC. Its translation: CSVEEGLDGGLYNEQFF.

As regards this clone: Other DNA sequences in the sample encode the same CDR3. The CDR3 sequence is CAWSPGTGTEAFF. CDR3 nucleotide sequence: TGTGCCTGGAGTCCCGGGACAGGCACTGAAGCTTTCTTT. The V and J genes are TRBV30 and TRBJ1-1; TRBD1 aligns across 8 bases. The CDR3 consists of 13 residues. CDR1 and CDR2 (germline): GTSNPN, SVGIG (reference sequence). The J segment lost 4 bases and the V segment lost 2 bases, leaving 3 bases of the junction unmatched. The whole variable domain, filled in from reference TRBV30 and TRBJ1-1, reads SQTIHQWPATLVQPVGSPLSLECTVEGTSNPNLYWYRQAAGRGLQLLFYSVGIGQISSEVPQNLSASRPQDRQFILSSKKLLLSDSGFYLCAWSPGTGTEAFFGQGTRLTVV.

CDR3 protein: CASSRDRLYTYEQYF. The CDR3 DNA reads TGTGCCAGCTCAAGAGACAGATTGTATACCTACGAGCAGTACTTC. The rearrangement joins TRBV27 to TRBJ2-7; tentative D call: TRBD1 (5 bases). The CDR3 loop spans 15 amino acids. With 8 bases removed from V and 2 bases from J, the gap between germline ends came to 19 bases. Per the germline V gene, CDR1 is MNHEY and CDR2 is SMNVEV (reference sequence).

This clone was seen a handful of times. The V and J genes are TRBV30 and TRBJ2-7; D call uncertain. This CDR3 region has 12 residues. Germline values: CDR1 GTSNPN, CDR2 SVGIG (reference sequence). The V end was cut by 0 bases, the J end by 4 bases, with 7 bases between. This CDR3 reads CAWSVSGYEQYF. The CDR3 nucleotides are TGTGCCTGGAGTGTCTCAGGTTACGAGCAGTACTTC.

The CDR3 coding sequence is TGCGCCAGCAGCTTGGTACGGTCTTGGGGACAGGATAACGAGCAGTACTTC. It yields the protein CASSLVRSWGQDNEQYF. The chain combines TRBV5-1 with TRBJ2-7; 8 bases fit TRBD1. The V gene's germline CDR1 is SGHRS and CDR2 YFSETQ. The CDR3 spans 17 residues. The ends lost 0 bases at V and 5 bases at J; junction bases unmatched: 13.

The genes are TRBV29-1 and TRBJ2-3, with D unclear. Trimming removed 6 bases from V and 0 bases from J, with 4 bases in between. Germline CDR1 and CDR2: SQVTM and ANQGSEA. The CDR3 covers 11 residues. CDR3 region: CSVLSTDTQYF. CDR3 coding DNA: TGCAGCGTACTGAGCACAGATACGCAGTATTTT.

To note about this clone: Other nucleotide sequences from this sample produce the same CDR3. The J gene is TRBJ1-1, the V gene TRBV9; TRBD1 aligns across 7 bases. The length of the CDR3 is 14 residues. Germline CDR1 and CDR2: SGDLS and YYNGEE. J gave up 1 base and V 4 bases, and 4 bases lay outside the gene matches. The CDR3 coding sequence is TGTGCCAGCAGCCTCGGGACAGCGAACACTGAAGCTTTCTTT. Translation: CASSLGTANTEAFF. The full variable domain, rest sourced from reference TRBV9 and TRBJ1-1, is DSGVTQTPKHLITATGQRVTLRCSPRSGDLSVYWYQQSLDQGLQFLIQYYNGEERAKGNILERFSAQQFPDLHSELNLSSLELGDSALYFCASSLGTANTEAFFGQGTRLTVV.

There are a few counts of this clone. V is TRBV13 and J is TRBJ2-1, with 11 bases matching TRBD1. Losses at the gene ends were 5 bases for V and 5 bases for J; bases not matched to a gene: 8. In germline, CDR1 is PRHDT, CDR2 FYEKMQ (reference sequence). The CDR3 has 16 residues. CDR3 sequence (DNA): TGTGCCAGCAGCGCGGGGACAGGGGGTTGGGACAATGAGCAGTTCTTC. Translating it yields CASSAGTGGWDNEQFF.

The V and J genes are TRBV7-9 and TRBJ1-3; D is uncertain. V was trimmed by 3 bases and J by 0 bases, leaving 18 bases between them. There are 18 residues in the CDR3. Germline values: CDR1 SEHNR, CDR2 FQNEAQ (reference sequence). In DNA, the CDR3 is TGTGCCAGCAGCTTGATATTCGGCGGGCCGATCTCTGGAAACACCATATATTTT. Translated: CASSLIFGGPISGNTIYF.

This clone was counted a few times. V gene TRBV27 combines with J gene TRBJ2-1, with D perhaps TRBD2 (7 bases). Trimming removed 7 bases at V and 5 bases at J, with 9 bases between. This CDR3 is 12 amino acids long. The germline V gene has CDR1 MNHEY and CDR2 SMNVEV (reference sequence). CDR3 DNA sequence: TGTGCCAGCAAGCGGGACAACAATGAGCAGTTCTTC. This gives the protein CASKRDNNEQFF.

In its sample, this clone was seen a few times. This rearrangement joins TRBV29-1 to TRBJ2-1; 9 bases map to TRBD2. The CDR3 sequence is 14 residues long. J lost 4 bases, V lost 7 bases, and 8 bases had no gene match. Germline lookup yields CDR1 SQVTM and CDR2 ANQGSEA. CDR3 protein: CSAGGGGAYNEQFF. The DNA for the CDR3 is TGCAGCGCGGGCGGCGGGGGGGCTTACAATGAGCAGTTCTTC.

This chain links TRBV13 with TRBJ1-6, with D unclear. CDR3 length: 13 residues. The ends were cut back, 0 bases at V and 9 bases at J, with 6 bases in the middle. Germline assignment: CDR1 PRHDT and CDR2 FYEKMQ (reference sequence). The CDR3 DNA is TGTGCCAGCAGCTTAGGGCAGCCTTCACCCCTCCACTTT. Amino acid sequence: CASSLGQPSPLHF. Full variable domain (outside the CDR3, taken from reference TRBV13 and TRBJ1-6): AAGVIQSPRHLIKEKRETATLKCYPIPRHDTVYWYQQGPGQDPQFLISFYEKMQSDKGSIPDRFSAQQFSDYHSELNMSSLELGDSALYFCASSLGQPSPLHFGNGTRLTVT.

This chain joins TRBV15 and TRBJ2-7, with D uncertain. In germline, CDR1 is LNHNV, CDR2 YYDKDF (reference sequence). The V end was cut by 6 bases, the J end by 2 bases, with 11 bases between. This CDR3 has 13 amino acids. CDR3 DNA: TGTGCCACCAGGGCAGGTTGGACCTACGAGCAGTACTTC. Amino acid sequence: CATRAGWTYEQYF.

This chain links TRBV5-1 with TRBJ2-1; 9 nucleotides line up with TRBD2. This CDR3 is 14 amino acids long. CDR1 SGHRS and CDR2 YFSETQ come from the germline V gene. V trimming: 0 bases; J trimming: 5 bases; junction bases outside the gene matches: 0. Here the CDR3 reads CASSLGGGDNEQFF. In DNA form, the CDR3 reads TGCGCCAGCAGCTTGGGCGGGGGGGACAATGAGCAGTTCTTC. Complete variable domain (other parts from reference TRBV5-1 and TRBJ2-1): KAGVTQTPRYLIKTRGQQVTLSCSPISGHRSVSWYQQTPGQGLQFLFEYFSETQRNKGNFPGRFSGRQFSNSRSEMNVSTLELGDSALYLCASSLGGGDNEQFFGPGTRLTVL.

The rearrangement links TRBV5-1 to TRBJ2-7; the D is unclear. The CDR3 runs to 14 residues. The V and J ends lost 2 bases and 3 bases respectively, with 12 bases between them. CDR1 SGHRS and CDR2 YFSETQ come from the germline V gene. DNA for the CDR3: TGCGCCAGCAGCTTCCTCTTCCCCCGCTACGAGCAGTACTTC. Protein: CASSFLFPRYEQYF.

This chain uses TRBV7-2 with TRBJ2-4; 10 bases are a match to TRBD2. After removal of 3 bases from V and 6 bases from J, the junction contained 5 bases not matched to a gene. Germline CDR1 reads SGHTA; CDR2 reads FQGNSA. The CDR3 runs to 15 residues. The CDR3 DNA sequence: TGTGCCAGCAGCTTGGGATGGACTAGCGGAAACATTCAGTACTTC. Translation gives CASSLGWTSGNIQYF.

The chain carries TRBV6-5 and TRBJ1-1; D call uncertain. V was cut by 3 bases and J by 1 base, with 9 bases left in between. CDR1 and CDR2 from the germline V gene are MNHEY and SVGAGI. The CDR3 is 14 residues long. CDR3 protein: CASSYGPRNTEAFF. CDR3 DNA: TGTGCCAGCAGTTATGGGCCTCGGAACACTGAAGCTTTCTTT.